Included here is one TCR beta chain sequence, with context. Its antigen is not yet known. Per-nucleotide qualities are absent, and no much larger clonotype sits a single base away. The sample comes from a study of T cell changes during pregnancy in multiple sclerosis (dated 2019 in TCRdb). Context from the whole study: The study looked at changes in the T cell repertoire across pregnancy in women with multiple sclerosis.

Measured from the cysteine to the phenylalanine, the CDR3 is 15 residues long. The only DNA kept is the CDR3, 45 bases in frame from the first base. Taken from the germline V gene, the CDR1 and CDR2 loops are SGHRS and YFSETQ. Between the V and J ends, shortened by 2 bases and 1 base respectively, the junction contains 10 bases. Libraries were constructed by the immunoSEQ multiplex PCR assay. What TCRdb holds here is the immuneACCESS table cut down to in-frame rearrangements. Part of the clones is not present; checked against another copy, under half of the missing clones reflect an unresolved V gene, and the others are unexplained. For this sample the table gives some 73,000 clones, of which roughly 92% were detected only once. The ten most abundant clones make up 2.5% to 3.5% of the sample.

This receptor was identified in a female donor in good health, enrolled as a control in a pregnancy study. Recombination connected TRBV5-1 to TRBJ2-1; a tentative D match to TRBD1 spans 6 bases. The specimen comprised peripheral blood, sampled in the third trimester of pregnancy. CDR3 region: CASSFRQGSYNEQFF. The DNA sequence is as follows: TGCGCCAGCAGCTTTAGGCAGGGGTCCTACAATGAGCAGTTCTTC.